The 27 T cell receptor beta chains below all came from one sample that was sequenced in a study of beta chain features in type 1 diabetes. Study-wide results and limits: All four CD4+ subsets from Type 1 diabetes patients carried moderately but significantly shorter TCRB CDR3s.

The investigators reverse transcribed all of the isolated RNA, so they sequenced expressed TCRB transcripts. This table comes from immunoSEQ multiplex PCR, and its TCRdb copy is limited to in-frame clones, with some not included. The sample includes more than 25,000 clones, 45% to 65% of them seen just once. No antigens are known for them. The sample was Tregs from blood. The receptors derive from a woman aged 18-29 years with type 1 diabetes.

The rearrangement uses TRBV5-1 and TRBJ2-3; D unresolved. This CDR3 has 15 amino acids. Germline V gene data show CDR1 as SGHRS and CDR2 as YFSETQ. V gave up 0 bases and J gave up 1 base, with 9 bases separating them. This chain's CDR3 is CASSLEFRGTDTQYF. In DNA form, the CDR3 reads TGCGCCAGCAGCTTGGAGTTCCGGGGCACAGATACGCAGTATTTT.

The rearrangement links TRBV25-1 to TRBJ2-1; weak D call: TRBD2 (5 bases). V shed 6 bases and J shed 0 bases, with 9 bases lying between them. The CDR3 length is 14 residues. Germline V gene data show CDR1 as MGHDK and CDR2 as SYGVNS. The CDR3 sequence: CASRDGSSYNEQFF. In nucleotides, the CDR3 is TGTGCCAGCAGGGATGGGAGCTCCTACAATGAGCAGTTCTTC.

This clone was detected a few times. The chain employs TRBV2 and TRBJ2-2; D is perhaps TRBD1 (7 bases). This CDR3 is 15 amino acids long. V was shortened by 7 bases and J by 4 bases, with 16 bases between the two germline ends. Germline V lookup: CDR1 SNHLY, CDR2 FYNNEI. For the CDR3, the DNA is TGTGCCAGCATGGAGGGGGCCGTGAGCACCGGGGAGCTGTTTTTT. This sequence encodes CASMEGAVSTGELFF.

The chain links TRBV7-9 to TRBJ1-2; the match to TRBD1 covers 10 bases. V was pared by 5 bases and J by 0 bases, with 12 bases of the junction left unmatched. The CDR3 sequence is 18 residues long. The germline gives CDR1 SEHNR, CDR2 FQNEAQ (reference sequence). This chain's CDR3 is CASSPVRQGASTNYGYTF. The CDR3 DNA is TGTGCCAGCAGCCCCGTGAGACAGGGGGCCTCCACTAACTATGGCTACACCTTC.

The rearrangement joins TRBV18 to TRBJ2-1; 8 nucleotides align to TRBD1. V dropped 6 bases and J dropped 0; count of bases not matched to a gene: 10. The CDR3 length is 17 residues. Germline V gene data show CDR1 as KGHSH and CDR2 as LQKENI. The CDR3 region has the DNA TGTGCCAGCTCTCAGAGACAGGGGATAGCCTCCTACAATGAGCAGTTCTTC. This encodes CASSQRQGIASYNEQFF.

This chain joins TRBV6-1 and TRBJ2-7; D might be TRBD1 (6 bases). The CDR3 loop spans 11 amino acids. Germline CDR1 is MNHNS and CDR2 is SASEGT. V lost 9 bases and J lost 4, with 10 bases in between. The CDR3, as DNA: TGTGCCAGTAGCACAGGGTACGAGCAGTACGTC. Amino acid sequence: CASSTGYEQYV.

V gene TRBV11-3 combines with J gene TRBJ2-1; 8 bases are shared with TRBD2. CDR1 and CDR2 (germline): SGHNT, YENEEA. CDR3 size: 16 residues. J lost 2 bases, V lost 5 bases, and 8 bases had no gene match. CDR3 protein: CASSPRGGGTYNEQFF. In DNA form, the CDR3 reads TGTGCCAGCAGCCCCCGGGGCGGGGGGACCTACAATGAGCAGTTCTTC.

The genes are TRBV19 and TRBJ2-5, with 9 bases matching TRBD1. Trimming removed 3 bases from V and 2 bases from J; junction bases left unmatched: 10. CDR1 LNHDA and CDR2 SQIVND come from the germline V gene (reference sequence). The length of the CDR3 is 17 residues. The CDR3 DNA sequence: TGTGCCAGTAGTATTTATTGGTCGGGACAGGGTCAAGAGACCCAGTACTTC. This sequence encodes CASSIYWSGQGQETQYF. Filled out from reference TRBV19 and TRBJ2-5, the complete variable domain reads DGGITQSPKYLFRKEGQNVTLSCEQNLNHDAMYWYRQDPGQGLRLIYYSQIVNDFQKGDIAEGYSVSREKKESFPLTVTSAQKNPTAFYLCASSIYWSGQGQETQYFGPGTRLLVL.

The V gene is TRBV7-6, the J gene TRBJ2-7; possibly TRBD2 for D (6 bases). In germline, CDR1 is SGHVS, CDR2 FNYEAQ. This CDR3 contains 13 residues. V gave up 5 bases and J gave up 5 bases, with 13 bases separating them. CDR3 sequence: CASSRAAGNEQYF. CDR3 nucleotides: TGTGCCAGCAGCCGGGCTGCGGGGAACGAGCAGTACTTC.

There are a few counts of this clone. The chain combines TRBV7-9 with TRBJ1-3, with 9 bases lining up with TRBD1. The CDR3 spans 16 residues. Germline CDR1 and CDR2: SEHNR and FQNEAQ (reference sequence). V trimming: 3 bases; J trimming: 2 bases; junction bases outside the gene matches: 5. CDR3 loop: CASSLKDRGPGNTIYF. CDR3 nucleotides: TGTGCCAGCAGCTTGAAGGACAGGGGCCCTGGAAACACCATATATTTT.

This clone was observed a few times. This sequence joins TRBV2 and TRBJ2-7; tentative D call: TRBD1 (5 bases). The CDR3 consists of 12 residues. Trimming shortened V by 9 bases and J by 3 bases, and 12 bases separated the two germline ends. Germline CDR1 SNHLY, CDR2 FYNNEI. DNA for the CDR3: TGTGCCAGTAACTTAGGGGTCTACGAGCAGTACTTC. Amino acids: CASNLGVYEQYF.

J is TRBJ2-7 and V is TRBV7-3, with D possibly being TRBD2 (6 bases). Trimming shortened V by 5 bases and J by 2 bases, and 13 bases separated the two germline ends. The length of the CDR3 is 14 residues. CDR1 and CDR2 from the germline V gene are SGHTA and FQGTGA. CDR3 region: CASSPGRGAYEQYF. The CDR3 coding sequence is TGTGCCAGCAGCCCGGGGCGGGGAGCCTACGAGCAGTACTTC.

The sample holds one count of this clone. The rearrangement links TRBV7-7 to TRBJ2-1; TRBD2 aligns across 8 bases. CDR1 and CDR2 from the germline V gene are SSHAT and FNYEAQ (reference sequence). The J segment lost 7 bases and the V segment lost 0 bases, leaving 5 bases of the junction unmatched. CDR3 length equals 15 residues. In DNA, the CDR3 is TGTGCCAGCAGCTTAGCTGCCGGGACTAGGAATGAGCAGTTCTTC. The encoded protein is CASSLAAGTRNEQFF.

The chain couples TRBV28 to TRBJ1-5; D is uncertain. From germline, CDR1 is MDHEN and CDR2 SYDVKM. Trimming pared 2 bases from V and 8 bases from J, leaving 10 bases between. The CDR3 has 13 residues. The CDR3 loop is CASSLGGVKPQHF. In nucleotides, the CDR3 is TGTGCCAGCAGTTTAGGCGGGGTTAAGCCCCAGCATTTT.

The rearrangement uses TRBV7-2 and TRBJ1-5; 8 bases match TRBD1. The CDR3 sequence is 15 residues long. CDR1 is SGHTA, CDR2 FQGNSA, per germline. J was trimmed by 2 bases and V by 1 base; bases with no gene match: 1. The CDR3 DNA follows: TGTGCCAGCAGCTTAGTGGGACAGGGCAATCAGCCCCAGCATTTT. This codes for CASSLVGQGNQPQHF.

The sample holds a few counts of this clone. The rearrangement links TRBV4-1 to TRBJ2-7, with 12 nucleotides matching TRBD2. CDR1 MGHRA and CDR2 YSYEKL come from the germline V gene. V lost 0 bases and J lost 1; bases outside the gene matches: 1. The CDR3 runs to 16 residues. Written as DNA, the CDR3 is TGCGCCAGCAGCCAAGATCTAGCGGGAGGGTCCTACGAGCAGTACGTC. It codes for CASSQDLAGGSYEQYV.

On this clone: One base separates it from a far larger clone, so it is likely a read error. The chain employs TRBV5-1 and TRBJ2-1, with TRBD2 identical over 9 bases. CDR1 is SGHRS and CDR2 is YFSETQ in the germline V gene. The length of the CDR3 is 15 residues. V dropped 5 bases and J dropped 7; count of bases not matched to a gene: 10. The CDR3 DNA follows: TGCGCCAGCAGGCCCCTGGCGGGAGGGAGGAATGAGCAGTTCTTC. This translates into CASRPLAGGRNEQFF.

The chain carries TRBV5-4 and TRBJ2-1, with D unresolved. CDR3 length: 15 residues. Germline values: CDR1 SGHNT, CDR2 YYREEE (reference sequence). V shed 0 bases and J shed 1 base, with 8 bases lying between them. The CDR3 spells CASSLDGSSYNEQFF. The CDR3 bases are TGTGCCAGCAGCTTGGATGGCTCGTCCTACAATGAGCAGTTCTTC.

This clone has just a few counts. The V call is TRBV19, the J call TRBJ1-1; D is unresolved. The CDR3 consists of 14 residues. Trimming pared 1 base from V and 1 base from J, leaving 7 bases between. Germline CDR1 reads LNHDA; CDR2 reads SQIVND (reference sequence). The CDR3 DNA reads TGTGCCAGTAGTATAGGTCAACAGAACACTGAAGCTTTCTTT. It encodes CASSIGQQNTEAFF.

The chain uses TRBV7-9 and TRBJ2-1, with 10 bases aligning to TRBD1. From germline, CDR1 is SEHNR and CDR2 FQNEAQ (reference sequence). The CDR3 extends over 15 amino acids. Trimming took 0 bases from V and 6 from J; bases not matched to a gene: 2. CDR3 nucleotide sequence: TGTGCCAGCAGCTTAGCCGGGACAGGGGTCAATGAGCAGTTCTTC. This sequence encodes CASSLAGTGVNEQFF.

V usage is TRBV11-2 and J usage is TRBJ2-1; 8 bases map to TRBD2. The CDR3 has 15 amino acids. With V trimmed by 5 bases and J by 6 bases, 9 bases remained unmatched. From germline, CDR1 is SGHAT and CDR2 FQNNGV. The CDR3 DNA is TGTGCCAGCAGCACAAAAGGACTAGCTGGCAATGAGCAGTTCTTC. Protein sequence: CASSTKGLAGNEQFF.

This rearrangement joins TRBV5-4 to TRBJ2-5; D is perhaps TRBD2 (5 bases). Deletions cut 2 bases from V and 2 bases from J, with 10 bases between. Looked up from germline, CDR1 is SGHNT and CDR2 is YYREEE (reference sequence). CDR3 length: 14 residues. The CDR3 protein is CASSLGSGQETQYF. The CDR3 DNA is TGTGCCAGCAGCTTAGGGAGCGGTCAAGAGACCCAGTACTTC.

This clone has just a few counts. CDR3 residues: CASSESQGGRSPPTF. The CDR3 bases are TGTGCCAGCAGTGAATCCCAAGGGGGCCGCAGCCCACCTACCTTC. The chain carries TRBV2 and TRBJ1-2; 7 bases line up with TRBD1. This CDR3 region has 15 residues. The germline V gene encodes CDR1 SNHLY and CDR2 FYNNEI. The V and J ends lost 2 bases and 14 bases, in that order; junction bases with no gene match: 17.

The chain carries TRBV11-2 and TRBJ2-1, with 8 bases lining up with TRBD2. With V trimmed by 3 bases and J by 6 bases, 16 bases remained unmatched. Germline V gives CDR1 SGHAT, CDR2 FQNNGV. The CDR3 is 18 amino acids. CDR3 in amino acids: CASSFGGVTRRGGNEQFF. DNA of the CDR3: TGTGCCAGCAGCTTCGGGGGGGTGACTCGCCGAGGAGGCAATGAGCAGTTCTTC.

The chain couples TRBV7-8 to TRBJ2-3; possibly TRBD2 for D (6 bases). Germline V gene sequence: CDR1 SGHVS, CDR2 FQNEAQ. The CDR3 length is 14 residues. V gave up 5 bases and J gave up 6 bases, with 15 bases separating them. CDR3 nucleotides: TGTGCCAGCAGCACCTGGGGGGTTCGTGATACGCAGTATTTT. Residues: CASSTWGVRDTQYF.

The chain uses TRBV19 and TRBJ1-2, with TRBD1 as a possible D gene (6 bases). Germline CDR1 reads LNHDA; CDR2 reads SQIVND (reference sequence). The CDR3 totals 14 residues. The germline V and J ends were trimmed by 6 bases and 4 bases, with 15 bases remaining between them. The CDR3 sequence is CASSVRGAGYGYTF. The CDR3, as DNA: TGTGCCAGTAGCGTGCGGGGGGCCGGCTATGGCTACACCTTC.

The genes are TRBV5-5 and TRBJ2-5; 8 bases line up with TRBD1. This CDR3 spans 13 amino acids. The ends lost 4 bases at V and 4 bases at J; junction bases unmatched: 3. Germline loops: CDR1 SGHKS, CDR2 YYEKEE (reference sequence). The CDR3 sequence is CASSPQGAETQYF. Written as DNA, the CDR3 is TGTGCCAGCAGCCCGCAGGGGGCAGAGACCCAGTACTTC. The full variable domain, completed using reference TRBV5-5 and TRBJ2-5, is DAGVTQSPTHLIKTRGQQVTLRCSPISGHKSVSWYQQVLGQGPQFIFQYYEKEERGRGNFPDRFSARQFPNYSSELNVNALLLGDSALYLCASSPQGAETQYFGPGTRLLVL.